The 28 T cell receptor beta chains below all came from one sample that was sequenced in a study of cytotoxic CD8 clonotypes in ibrutinib-treated CLL. The data were produced by immunoSEQ multiplex PCR, yet TCRdb's version contains in-frame clones alone and is incomplete. The table includes around 60,000 clones, roughly 50% detected once. Sequencing was performed on PBMCs, taken after 12 months of ibrutinib treatment. The receptor source for this set is a human donor with chronic lymphocytic leukemia.

This clone turned up a few times. The chain has TRBV10-3 and TRBJ2-1, with 7 bases identical to TRBD2. The CDR3 covers 16 residues. The V segment lost 6 bases and the J segment 4 bases; nucleotides outside the gene matches: 12. The V gene's germline CDR1 is ENHRY and CDR2 SYGVKD. DNA for the CDR3: TGTGCCATCAGACCTTCCGGGGCGGGGGATTACAATGAGCAGTTCTTC. It codes for CAIRPSGAGDYNEQFF.

The chain has TRBV4-1 and TRBJ2-7, with a possible D match to TRBD1 (6 bases). The CDR3 loop spans 14 amino acids. Per germline, CDR1 MGHRA and CDR2 YSYEKL. The ends were cut back, 4 bases at V and 4 bases at J, with 14 bases in the middle. CDR3 in DNA: TGCGCCAGCAGCCGATCCCCCCAGGGGTACGAGCAGTACTTC. Amino acids: CASSRSPQGYEQYF.

In nucleotides, the CDR3 is TGTGCCAGCAGCGTAGCACCAGACTACACAGATACGCAGTATTTT. This encodes CASSVAPDYTDTQYF. The rearrangement uses TRBV9 and TRBJ2-3; TRBD2 might be the D (5 bases). The germline CDR1 and CDR2 sequences are SGDLS and YYNGEE. The CDR3 is 15 residues long. The V and J ends lost 0 bases and 2 bases respectively, with 10 bases between them.

This sequence joins TRBV15 and TRBJ2-3; perhaps D is TRBD1 or TRBD2 (6 bases each). Trimming pared 8 bases from V and 5 bases from J, leaving 20 bases between. This CDR3 contains 15 residues. Germline loops: CDR1 LNHNV, CDR2 YYDKDF (reference sequence). CDR3 region: CATDKGRGAEDTQYF. Written as DNA, the CDR3 is TGTGCCACCGACAAGGGTAGGGGGGCCGAAGATACGCAGTATTTT.

The chain is built from TRBV23-1 and TRBJ2-1, with a possible D match to TRBD1 (6 bases). TRBV23-1 falls under the ORF class, with uncertain function. Deletions cut 2 bases from V and 8 bases from J, with 16 bases between. The CDR3 has 15 residues. The chain's CDR3 is CASSQPRQAMDEQFF. The CDR3 coding sequence is TGCGCCAGCAGTCAACCTAGACAGGCAATGGATGAGCAGTTCTTC.

The chain links TRBV27 to TRBJ2-7; a possible D gene is TRBD1 (5 bases). Deletions cut 5 bases from V and 7 bases from J, with 9 bases between. CDR3 length: 11 amino acids. Germline CDR1 MNHEY, CDR2 SMNVEV (reference sequence). CDR3: CASSPGWEQYV. CDR3 nucleotide sequence: TGTGCCAGCAGTCCAGGGTGGGAGCAGTACGTC.

This clone was recorded at least ten times. The gene calls are TRBV19 and TRBJ2-7; 13 bases are a match to TRBD2. The CDR3 contains 15 residues. Unmatched junction bases numbered 3, after V lost 5 bases and J lost 2 bases. Germline lookup yields CDR1 LNHDA and CDR2 SQIVND (reference sequence). The CDR3, as DNA: TGTGCCAGTAGTTGGACTAGCGGGAGAGCCTACGAGCAGTACTTC. Translating gives CASSWTSGRAYEQYF.

The chain recombines TRBV4-1 with TRBJ1-2, with a tentative D call TRBD1 (5 bases). V was clipped by 0 bases and J by 4 bases, with 12 bases between them. Per the germline V gene, CDR1 is MGHRA and CDR2 is YSYEKL. This CDR3 comprises 15 residues. The DNA for the CDR3 is TGCGCCAGCAGCCAAGATAGGGGAGGGTCCTATGGCTACACCTTC. This encodes CASSQDRGGSYGYTF.

This chain connects TRBV2 to TRBJ2-7; no clear D. V lost 3 bases and J 1 base, leaving 4 bases between the germline ends. This CDR3 region has 12 residues. CDR1 is SNHLY and CDR2 is FYNNEI in the germline V gene. CDR3 bases: TGTGCCAGCAGTGACTATTCCTACGAGCAGTACGTC. Translating it yields CASSDYSYEQYV.

The CDR3 sequence: CASSPGTGPGYTF. The DNA of the CDR3 is TGTGCCAGCTCACCCGGGACAGGTCCTGGCTACACCTTC. The chain links TRBV18 to TRBJ1-2, with 8 bases matching TRBD1. Germline values: CDR1 KGHSH, CDR2 LQKENI. Trimming cost V 3 bases and J 7 bases; bases outside gene matches: 4. CDR3 length equals 13 residues.

The chain uses TRBV2 and TRBJ2-6; no reliable D call. The V end lost 9 bases, the J end lost 0 bases, and 15 bases lay between the germline ends. Looked up from germline, CDR1 is SNHLY and CDR2 is FYNNEI. This CDR3 is built from 16 residues. In DNA form, the CDR3 reads TGTGCCAGGCCGAGGACCGAGAGCTCTGGGGCCAACGTCCTGACTTTC. It codes for CARPRTESSGANVLTF.

This clone was counted at least ten times. The V call is TRBV10-3, the J call TRBJ1-5; a possible D gene is TRBD1 (6 bases). This CDR3 region has 15 residues. The ends were cut back, 2 bases at V and 3 bases at J, with 11 bases in the middle. CDR1 ENHRY and CDR2 SYGVKD come from the germline V gene. CDR3 nucleotides: TGTGCCATCAGTGAGCACGGACAGCCCAATCAGCCCCAGCATTTT. Its translation is CAISEHGQPNQPQHF.

The V gene is TRBV29-1, the J gene TRBJ2-5; 7 nucleotides line up with TRBD1. Germline V CDR1 and CDR2: SQVTM, ANQGSEA. J gave up 5 bases and V 7 bases, and 10 bases lay outside the gene matches. This CDR3 is built from 13 residues. The CDR3 DNA reads TGCAGCGCTGCGGGCAGGGGGTTGGAGACCCAGTACTTC. It encodes CSAAGRGLETQYF.

This clone was picked up one time. The chain couples TRBV5-4 to TRBJ1-1, with 7 positions matching TRBD1. The CDR3 is made up of 15 amino acids. The germline V gene encodes CDR1 SGHNT and CDR2 YYREEE (reference sequence). V trimming: 3 bases; J trimming: 0 bases; junction bases outside the gene matches: 5. Here the CDR3 reads CASSSGGQMNTEAFF. The DNA of the CDR3 is TGTGCCAGCAGCTCAGGGGGACAGATGAACACTGAAGCTTTCTTT. Complete variable domain (other parts from reference TRBV5-4 and TRBJ1-1): ETGVTQSPTHLIKTRGQQVTLRCSSQSGHNTVSWYQQALGQGPQFIFQYYREEENGRGNFPPRFSGLQFPNYSSELNVNALELDDSALYLCASSSGGQMNTEAFFGQGTRLTVV.

This clone was recorded a few times. The CDR3 here is CASTPLGGANVLTF. The CDR3 DNA sequence: TGTGCCAGCACCCCTCTAGGGGGGGCCAACGTCCTGACTTTC. The chain is built from TRBV6-5 and TRBJ2-6; D call uncertain. V dropped 7 bases and J dropped 4 bases, with 11 bases sitting between them. The CDR3 runs to 14 residues. Germline V gene lookup returns CDR1 MNHEY and CDR2 SVGAGI.

The V and J genes are TRBV7-2 and TRBJ2-2; 9 bases are a match to TRBD1. V lost 3 bases and J lost 5; bases outside the gene matches: 1. The CDR3 spans 14 residues. The germline V gene encodes CDR1 SGHTA and CDR2 FQGNSA. In nucleotides, the CDR3 is TGTGCCAGCAGCTTGACAGGGGGGACCGGGGAGCTGTTTTTT. Translating gives CASSLTGGTGELFF.

The rearrangement uses TRBV2 and TRBJ2-7, with 8 bases aligning to TRBD2. The CDR3 runs to 13 residues. The trim removed 11 bases at V and 7 bases at J, leaving 13 bases unmatched. Looked up from germline, CDR1 is SNHLY and CDR2 is FYNNEI. CDR3: CASGRGELEEQYF. The CDR3 nucleotides read TGTGCCTCCGGGAGGGGGGAGCTCGAGGAGCAGTACTTC.

The chain uses TRBV15 and TRBJ2-6, with D possibly TRBD2 on 7 matching bases. The CDR3 sequence is 20 residues long. V lost 8 bases and J lost 0, with 26 bases in between. The V gene's germline CDR1 is LNHNV and CDR2 YYDKDF (reference sequence). CDR3 nucleotides: TGTGCCACCCGCAAACACCAAGGGGGGGCGGGCGGCTCTGGGGCCAACGTCCTGACTTTC. Encoded protein: CATRKHQGGAGGSGANVLTF. The full variable domain, rest sourced from reference TRBV15 and TRBJ2-6, is DAMVIQNPRYQVTQFGKPVTLSCSQTLNHNVMYWYQQKSSQAPKLLFHYYDKDFNNEADTPDNFQSRRPNTSFCFLDIRSPGLGDTAMYLCATRKHQGGAGGSGANVLTFGAGSRLTVL.

This clone has a handful of counts. The V and J genes are TRBV19 and TRBJ1-3; the D is unclear. V was pared by 8 bases and J by 10 bases, with 9 bases between. Germline CDR1 LNHDA, CDR2 SQIVND (reference sequence). The CDR3 is 10 residues long. In DNA, the CDR3 is TGTGCCAGTGGGGATAGGACCATATATTTT. Translating it yields CASGDRTIYF.

V is TRBV27 and J is TRBJ2-1; TRBD2 agrees at 7 bases. Trimming removed 8 bases from V and 2 bases from J; junction bases left unmatched: 3. CDR3 size: 13 residues. Germline CDR1 and CDR2: MNHEY and SMNVEV (reference sequence). The CDR3 nucleotides are TGTGCCAGCCGGGACTACACCTACAATGAGCAGTTCTTC. As protein: CASRDYTYNEQFF.

The gene calls are TRBV11-2 and TRBJ1-2; 7 bases agree with TRBD1. Germline V gene sequence: CDR1 SGHAT, CDR2 FQNNGV. The CDR3 sequence is 15 residues long. Trimming removed 4 bases from V and 5 bases from J; junction bases left unmatched: 10. In DNA form, the CDR3 reads TGTGCCAGCAGCTCTTACGACAGGGCGTCGTATGGCTACACCTTC. Translated, it gives CASSSYDRASYGYTF.

J is TRBJ2-2 and V is TRBV4-1; TRBD1 is a possible D gene (6 bases). Germline CDR1 is MGHRA and CDR2 is YSYEKL. The CDR3 has 15 amino acids. Trimming removed 4 bases at V and 4 bases at J, with 13 bases between. For the CDR3, the DNA is TGCGCCAGCAGCCCGCCTACAGGGTCCACCGGGGAGCTGTTTTTT. Translation gives CASSPPTGSTGELFF.

J is TRBJ2-7 and V is TRBV15, with a weak D call TRBD2 (6 bases). The CDR3 has 16 residues. Per germline, CDR1 LNHNV and CDR2 YYDKDF (reference sequence). V was pared by 0 bases and J by 1 base, with 13 bases between. The CDR3 protein is CATSRDRAGTSYEQYF. CDR3 nucleotides: TGTGCCACCAGCAGAGATCGTGCGGGGACTTCCTACGAGCAGTACTTC. The whole variable domain, filled in from reference TRBV15 and TRBJ2-7, reads DAMVIQNPRYQVTQFGKPVTLSCSQTLNHNVMYWYQQKSSQAPKLLFHYYDKDFNNEADTPDNFQSRRPNTSFCFLDIRSPGLGDTAMYLCATSRDRAGTSYEQYFGPGTRLTVT.

This clone appeared a single time. In nucleotides, the CDR3 is TGTGCCAGCAGTTTTATCATGCGCACCGGGGAGCTGTTTTTT. The encoded protein is CASSFIMRTGELFF. The chain carries TRBV27 and TRBJ2-2; no firm D call. Trimming pared 3 bases from V and 4 bases from J, leaving 9 bases between. The CDR3 spans 14 residues. Germline lookup yields CDR1 MNHEY and CDR2 SMNVEV (reference sequence).

This chain uses TRBV30 with TRBJ1-5; the D gene is possibly TRBD1 (6 bases). Looked up from germline, CDR1 is GTSNPN and CDR2 is SVGIG (reference sequence). Between the trimmed V and J ends, which lost 3 bases and 1 base, there was a span of 10 bases. This CDR3 contains 14 residues. The DNA of the CDR3 is TGTGCCTGGAGAAGCCAGGGGAGCAATCAGCCCCAGCATTTT. Translating gives CAWRSQGSNQPQHF.

This clone was observed a single time. The chain has TRBV9 and TRBJ2-7; TRBD1 is a possible D gene (6 bases). CDR1 and CDR2 from the germline V gene are SGDLS and YYNGEE. The CDR3 loop spans 13 amino acids. Trimming took off 4 bases at V and 7 bases at J, with 15 bases between the two ends. Here the CDR3 reads CASSPWTVTEQYF. The CDR3, as DNA: TGTGCCAGCAGCCCATGGACAGTAACGGAGCAGTACTTC.

By proportion, this clone is medium-sized. An end of the junction differs from the germline gene, which may be a read error. The chain recombines TRBV6-1 with TRBJ2-1; D possibly corresponds to TRBD1 (5 bases). Germline assignment: CDR1 MNHNS and CDR2 SASEGT. The CDR3 covers 13 residues. CDR3 nucleotides: TGTGCCAGCAGTGAAGCCCACAGGCTTGGTGAAGTCTTC. Its protein product is CASSEAHRLGEVF.

J is TRBJ2-3 and V is TRBV18; TRBD1 agrees at 8 bases. CDR1 KGHSH and CDR2 LQKENI come from the germline V gene. The CDR3 totals 14 residues. J was trimmed by 1 base and V by 4 bases; bases with no gene match: 1. This CDR3 is CASSQTGGTDTQYF. DNA for the CDR3: TGTGCCAGCTCACAGACAGGGGGCACAGATACGCAGTATTTT. Using reference TRBV18 and TRBJ2-3 for the parts outside the CDR3, the full variable domain is NAGVMQNPRHLVRRRGQEARLRCSPMKGHSHVYWYRQLPEEGLKFMVYLQKENIIDESGMPKERFSAEFPKEGPSILRIQQVVRGDSAAYFCASSQTGGTDTQYFGPGTRLTVL.